The source of this TCR beta chain is a study of T-cell memory formation after mild COVID-19. Germline CDR1 LNHDA, CDR2 SQIVND (reference sequence). The ends were cut back, 9 bases at V and 3 bases at J, with 14 bases in the middle. The CDR3 covers 13 residues. TCRdb ran MiXCR on the 5' RACE reads and lists one entry per CDR3 protein. Here the sample spans about 440,000 distinct CDR3 sequences, around 20% being singletons. The sample was PBMCs or a T cell subset sorted from them (not recorded which). This clonotype originated in an adult woman who had mild COVID-19 (a few samples of this study predate the infection). Cell type and time point are not known. The chain recombines TRBV19 with TRBJ1-2; possibly TRBD1 for D (5 bases). CDR3 sequence: CASSRGAYYGYTF. The CDR3 nucleotides read TGTGCCAGCTCCCGGGGCGCTTACTATGGCTACACCTTC.